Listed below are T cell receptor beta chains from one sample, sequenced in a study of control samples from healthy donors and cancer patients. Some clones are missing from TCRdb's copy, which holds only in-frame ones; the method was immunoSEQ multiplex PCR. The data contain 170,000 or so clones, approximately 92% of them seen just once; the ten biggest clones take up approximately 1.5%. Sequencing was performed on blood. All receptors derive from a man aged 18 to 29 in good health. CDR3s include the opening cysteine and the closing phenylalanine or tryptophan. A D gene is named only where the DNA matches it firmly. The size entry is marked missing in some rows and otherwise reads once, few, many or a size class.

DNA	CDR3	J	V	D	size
TGTGCCATCAGTGCCTTGACAGGGGAAGGGCAGCCCCAGCATTTT	CAISALTGEGQPQHF	TRBJ1-5	TRBV10-3	TRBD1	NA
TGTGCTGCCGGCACCGGGGAGCTGTTTTTT	CAAGTGELFF	TRBJ2-2	TRBV2	NA	NA
TGTGCCAGCAGCTCCGATCTTGGACAGGGCGCCGATAAAAACTATGGCTACACCTTC	CASSSDLGQGADKNYGYTF	TRBJ1-2	TRBV7-8	TRBD1	once
TGCGCCAGCAGCCTGACAGGGGGCGCTGAGACCCAGTACTTC	CASSLTGGAETQYF	TRBJ2-5	TRBV5-1	TRBD1	once
TGCGCCAGCAGCTTGGACGGGGGCAATCAGCCCCAGCATTTT	CASSLDGGNQPQHF	TRBJ1-5	TRBV5-1	NA	NA
TGTGCCAGCAGAATTAGCGGGGACTACGAGCAGTACTTC	CASRISGDYEQYF	TRBJ2-7	TRBV2	TRBD2	NA
TGTGCCAGCAGCTTAATCCGGGATTCACCCCTCCACTTT	CASSLIRDSPLHF	TRBJ1-6	TRBV7-9	NA	few
TGTGCCAGCAGTTCTACTAGCGGGAGACCCTACAATGAGCAGTTCTTC	CASSSTSGRPYNEQFF	TRBJ2-1	TRBV6-2/TRBV6-3	TRBD2	NA
TGCGCCAGCAGCTTCGGAAGGGGGATGGGGATCAGTGAAAAACTGTTTTTT	CASSFGRGMGISEKLFF	TRBJ1-4	TRBV5-1	NA	once
TGTGCCAGCAGTGAAGCGGGGTCGGGACAGGGAGAGAGCCAGCCCCAGCATTTT	CASSEAGSGQGESQPQHF	TRBJ1-5	TRBV6-1	TRBD1	once
TGTGCCAGCAGTACGGGACAAGCTGAAGAGACCCAGTACTTC	CASSTGQAEETQYF	TRBJ2-5	TRBV13	NA	NA
TGTGCCAGCAGCGTCGGTAGCGGGGGTGGTGAGCAGTTCTTC	CASSVGSGGGEQFF	TRBJ2-1	TRBV9	TRBD2	NA
TGTGCCTGGAGTGTAATGGGTAAAGATGAAGCTTTCTTT	CAWSVMGKDEAFF	TRBJ1-1	TRBV30	NA	NA
TGTGCCTGGTTTCCGGGACAGGGGGCCGGCGGGGAGCTGTTTTTT	CAWFPGQGAGGELFF	TRBJ2-2	TRBV30	TRBD1	NA
TGCGCCAGCAGCGTGACAGGGGGTGAGCAGTTCTTC	CASSVTGGEQFF	TRBJ2-1	TRBV5-1	TRBD1	NA
TGTGCCAGCAGCCCGCTCGTTAGCCTCTCTGGAAACACCATATATTTT	CASSPLVSLSGNTIYF	TRBJ1-3	TRBV5-5	NA	once
TGTGCCAGCAGTGGGGACAGGAATGAAAAACTGTTTTTT	CASSGDRNEKLFF	TRBJ1-4	TRBV2	TRBD1	NA
TGTGCCAGCAGCCCCAGGGAAGGGACCCAGTACTTC	CASSPREGTQYF	TRBJ2-5	TRBV3-1/TRBV3-2	NA	NA
TGTGCCAGCAGCTCAAGATGGCTAGCGGGGGGGCTGGGGGAGCTGTTTTTT	CASSSRWLAGGLGELFF	TRBJ2-2	TRBV3-1/TRBV3-2	TRBD2	NA
TGTGCCAGCAGCTTGGAATGGACGGTTAAAGAGACCCAGTACTTC	CASSLEWTVKETQYF	TRBJ2-5	TRBV5-8	NA	NA
TGTGCCAGCAGCCAAAATCGGTATGGCTACACCTTC	CASSQNRYGYTF	TRBJ1-2	TRBV14	NA	NA
TGCGCCAGCAGCTCCCCCGGGACAGGATCAACCCAAGAGACCCAGTACTTC	CASSSPGTGSTQETQYF	TRBJ2-5	TRBV5-1	TRBD1	NA
TGTGCCAGCAGCTTAGCCGAGGCCTCCTATAATTCACCCCTCCACTTT	CASSLAEASYNSPLHF	TRBJ1-6	TRBV7-6	NA	NA
TGCAGTGCTAGTGTAGAGGGTGGTAGGCCCCAGCATTTT	CSASVEGGRPQHF	TRBJ1-5	TRBV20-1	NA	NA
TGTGCCAGCAGTCGGGACTTCACAGGGTACGAGCAGTACTTC	CASSRDFTGYEQYF	TRBJ2-7	TRBV6-6	NA	NA
TGTGCCAGCAGTGAAAACTACGGGACAGGGGATGAAAAACTGTTTTTT	CASSENYGTGDEKLFF	TRBJ1-4	TRBV6-1	TRBD1	NA
TGCGCCAGCAGCTTGCAGGGACTGAACTATGGCTACACCTTC	CASSLQGLNYGYTF	TRBJ1-2	TRBV5-1	NA	once